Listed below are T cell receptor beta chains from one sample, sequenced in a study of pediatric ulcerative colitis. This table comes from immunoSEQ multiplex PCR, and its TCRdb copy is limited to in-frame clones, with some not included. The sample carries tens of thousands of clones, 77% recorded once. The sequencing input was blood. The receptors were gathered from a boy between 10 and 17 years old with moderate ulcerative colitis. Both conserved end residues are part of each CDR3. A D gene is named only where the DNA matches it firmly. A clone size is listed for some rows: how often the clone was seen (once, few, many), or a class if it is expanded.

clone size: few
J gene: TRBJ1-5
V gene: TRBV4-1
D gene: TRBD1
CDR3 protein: CASSQDTGAGQRVNQPQHF
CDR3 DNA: TGCGCCAGCAGCCAAGATACAGGGGCAGGCCAAAGGGTCAATCAGCCCCAGCATTTT

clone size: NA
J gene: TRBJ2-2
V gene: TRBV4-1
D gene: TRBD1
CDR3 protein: CASMTYRGKTGELFF
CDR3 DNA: TGCGCCAGCATGACGTACAGGGGTAAAACCGGGGAGCTGTTTTTT

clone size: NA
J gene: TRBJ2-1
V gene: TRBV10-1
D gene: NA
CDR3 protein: CASSLETGRDNYNEQFF
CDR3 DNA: TGCGCCAGCAGTTTGGAGACGGGACGGGACAACTACAATGAGCAGTTCTTC

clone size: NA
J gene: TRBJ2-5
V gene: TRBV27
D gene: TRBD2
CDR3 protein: CASSLLTSGSSETQYF
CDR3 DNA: TGTGCCAGCAGTTTATTAACTAGCGGGAGTTCAGAGACCCAGTACTTC

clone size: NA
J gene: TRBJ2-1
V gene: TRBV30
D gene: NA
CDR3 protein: CAWSATGSLENEQFF
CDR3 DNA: TGTGCCTGGAGCGCAACAGGGAGCTTAGAAAATGAGCAGTTCTTC

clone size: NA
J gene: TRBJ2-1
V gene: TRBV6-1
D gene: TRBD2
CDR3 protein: CASSGLAGGNEQFF
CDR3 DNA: TGTGCCAGCAGCGGACTAGCGGGGGGCAATGAGCAGTTCTTC

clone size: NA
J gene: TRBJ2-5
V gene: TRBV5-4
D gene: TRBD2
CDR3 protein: CASSLALAGIQETQYF
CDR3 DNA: TGTGCCAGCAGCTTGGCGCTAGCGGGGATACAAGAGACCCAGTACTTC

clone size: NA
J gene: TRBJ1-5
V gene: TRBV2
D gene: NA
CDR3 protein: CASLGRLGQPQHF
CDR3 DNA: TGTGCCAGCCTGGGCCGTCTCGGGCAGCCCCAGCATTTT

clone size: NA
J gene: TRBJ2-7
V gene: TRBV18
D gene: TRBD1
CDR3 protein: CASSFRDRPYEQYF
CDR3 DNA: TGTGCCAGCTCATTCCGGGACAGGCCCTACGAGCAGTACTTC

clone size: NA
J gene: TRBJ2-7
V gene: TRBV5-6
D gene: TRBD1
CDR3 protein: CASRYGTAYEQYF
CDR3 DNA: TGTGCCAGCAGATATGGGACAGCCTACGAGCAGTACTTC

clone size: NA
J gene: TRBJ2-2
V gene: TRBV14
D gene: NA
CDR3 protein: CASSQVRRNGELFF
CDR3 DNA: TGTGCCAGCAGCCAGGTCAGGCGGAACGGGGAGCTGTTTTTT

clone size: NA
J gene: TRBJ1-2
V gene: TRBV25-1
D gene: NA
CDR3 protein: CASSGGGVLRTNYGYTF
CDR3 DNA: TGTGCCAGCAGTGGAGGGGGTGTTTTGCGGACTAACTATGGCTACACCTTC

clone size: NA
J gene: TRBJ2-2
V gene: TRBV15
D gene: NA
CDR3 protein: CATQPPDTGELFF
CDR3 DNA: TGTGCCACCCAGCCACCGGACACCGGGGAGCTGTTTTTT

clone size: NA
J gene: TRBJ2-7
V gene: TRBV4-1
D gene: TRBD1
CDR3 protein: CASSLGTGYIFEQYF
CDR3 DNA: TGCGCCAGCAGCCTCGGGACAGGGTACATCTTCGAGCAGTACTTC

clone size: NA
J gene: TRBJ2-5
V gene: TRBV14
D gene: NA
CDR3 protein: CASSQDISGWHKETQYF
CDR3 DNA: TGTGCCAGCAGCCAAGATATTTCGGGTTGGCACAAAGAGACCCAGTACTTC

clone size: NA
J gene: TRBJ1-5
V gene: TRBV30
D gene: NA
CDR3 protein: CAWSVRPTTPQHF
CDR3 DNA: TGTGCCTGGAGTGTACGGCCAACTACACCCCAGCATTTT

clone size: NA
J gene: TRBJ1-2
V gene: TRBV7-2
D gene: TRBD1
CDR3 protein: CASSFADRGYGYTF
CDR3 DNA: TGTGCCAGCAGCTTTGCCGACAGGGGCTATGGCTACACCTTC

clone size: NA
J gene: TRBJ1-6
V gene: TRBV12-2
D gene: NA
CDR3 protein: CSQQCFSSYNSPLHF
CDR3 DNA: TGTTCCCAACAGTGTTTTAGCTCCTATAATTCACCCCTCCACTTT

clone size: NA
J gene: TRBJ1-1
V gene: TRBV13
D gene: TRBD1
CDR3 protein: CASSSGQGGTEAFF
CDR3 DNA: TGTGCCAGCAGCTCGGGACAGGGAGGAACTGAAGCTTTCTTT

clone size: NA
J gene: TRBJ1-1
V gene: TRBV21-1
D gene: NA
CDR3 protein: CASSSGGLMNTEAFF
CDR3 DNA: TGTGCCAGCAGCAGTGGAGGGTTGATGAACACTGAAGCTTTCTTT

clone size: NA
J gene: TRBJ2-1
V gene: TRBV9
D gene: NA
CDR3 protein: CASSVSAGANEQFF
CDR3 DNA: TGTGCCAGCAGCGTATCGGCGGGCGCCAATGAGCAGTTCTTC

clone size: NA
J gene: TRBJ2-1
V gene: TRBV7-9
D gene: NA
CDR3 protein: CASSPGTEQFF
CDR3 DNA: TGTGCCAGCAGCCCAGGGACTGAGCAGTTCTTC

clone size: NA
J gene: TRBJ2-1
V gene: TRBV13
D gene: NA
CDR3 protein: CASSRKTSSYNEQFF
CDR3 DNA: TGTGCCAGCAGCCGTAAAACGAGCTCCTACAATGAGCAGTTCTTC

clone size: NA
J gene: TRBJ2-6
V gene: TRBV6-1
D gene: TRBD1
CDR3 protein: CASSDPGTGAFLTF
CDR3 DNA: TGTGCCAGCAGTGACCCCGGGACAGGTGCCTTCCTGACTTTC

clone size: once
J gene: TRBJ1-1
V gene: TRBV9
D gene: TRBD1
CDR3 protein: CASSPRTGEANTEAFF
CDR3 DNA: TGTGCCAGCAGCCCTAGGACAGGGGAAGCGAACACTGAAGCTTTCTTT

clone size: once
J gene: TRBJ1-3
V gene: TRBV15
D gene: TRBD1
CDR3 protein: CATSIAGQGPGNTIYF
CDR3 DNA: TGTGCCACCAGCATCGCCGGACAGGGACCTGGAAACACCATATATTTT

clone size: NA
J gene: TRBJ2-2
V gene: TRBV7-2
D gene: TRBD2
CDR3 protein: CASSLGPLAEANTGELFF
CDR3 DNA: TGTGCCAGCAGCTTAGGCCCACTAGCGGAGGCGAACACCGGGGAGCTGTTTTTT

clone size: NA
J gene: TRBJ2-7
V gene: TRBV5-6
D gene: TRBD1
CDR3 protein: CASSLPGQPRPEQYF
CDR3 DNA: TGTGCCAGCAGCCTGCCGGGACAGCCTCGTCCCGAGCAGTACTTC

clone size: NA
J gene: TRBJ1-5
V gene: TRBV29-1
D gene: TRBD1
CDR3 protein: CSVGQNNQPQHF
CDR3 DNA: TGCAGCGTGGGACAGAACAATCAGCCCCAGCATTTT

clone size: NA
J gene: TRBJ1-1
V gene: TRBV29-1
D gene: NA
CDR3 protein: CSVEESGPWNTEAFF
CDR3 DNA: TGCAGCGTTGAAGAGTCGGGACCGTGGAACACTGAAGCTTTCTTT

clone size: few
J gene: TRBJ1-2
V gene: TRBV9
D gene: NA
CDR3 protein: CASSVVAGHYGYTF
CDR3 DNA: TGTGCCAGCAGCGTAGTGGCAGGTCACTATGGCTACACCTTC

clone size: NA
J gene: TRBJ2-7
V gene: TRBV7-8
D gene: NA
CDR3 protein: CASTLPSTGPYEQYF
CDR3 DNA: TGTGCCAGCACCCTACCTTCCACAGGTCCCTACGAGCAGTACTTC

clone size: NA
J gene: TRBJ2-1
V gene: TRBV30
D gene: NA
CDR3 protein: CAWSVSGIYNEQFF
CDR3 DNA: TGTGCCTGGAGTGTATCGGGAATTTACAATGAGCAGTTCTTC

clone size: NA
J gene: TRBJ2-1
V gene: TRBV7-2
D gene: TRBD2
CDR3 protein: CASSLAGASGRGEQFF
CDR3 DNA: TGTGCCAGCAGCTTAGCGGGCGCTAGCGGGAGGGGTGAGCAGTTCTTC

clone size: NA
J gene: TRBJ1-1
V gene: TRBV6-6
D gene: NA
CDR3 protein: CASTPDSGRTEAFF
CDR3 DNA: TGTGCCAGCACCCCCGACTCCGGGCGGACTGAAGCTTTCTTT

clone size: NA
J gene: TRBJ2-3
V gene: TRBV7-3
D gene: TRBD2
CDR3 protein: CASSFAGLAGFSDTQYF
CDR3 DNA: TGTGCCAGCAGCTTCGCGGGACTAGCGGGGTTTTCAGATACGCAGTATTTT

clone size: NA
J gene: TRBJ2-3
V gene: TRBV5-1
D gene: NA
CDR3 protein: CASSGERGTDTQYF
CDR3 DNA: TGCGCCAGCAGCGGGGAAAGGGGCACAGATACGCAGTATTTT

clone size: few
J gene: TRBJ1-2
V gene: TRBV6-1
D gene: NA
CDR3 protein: CASSAGANYGYTF
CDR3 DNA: TGTGCCAGCAGTGCGGGGGCTAACTATGGCTACACCTTC

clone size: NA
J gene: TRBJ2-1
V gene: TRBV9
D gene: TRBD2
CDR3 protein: CASSVAGRLAGGPGEQFF
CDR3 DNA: TGTGCCAGCAGCGTAGCTGGGCGACTAGCGGGAGGGCCGGGTGAGCAGTTCTTC

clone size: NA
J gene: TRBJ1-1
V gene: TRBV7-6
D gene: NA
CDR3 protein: CASSLISFSGTEAFF
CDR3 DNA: TGTGCCAGCAGCTTAATATCCTTCTCAGGCACTGAAGCTTTCTTT

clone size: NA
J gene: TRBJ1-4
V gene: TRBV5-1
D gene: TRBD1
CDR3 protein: CASSRGQGATNEKLFF
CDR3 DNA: TGCGCCAGCAGCAGGGGACAGGGAGCCACTAATGAAAAACTGTTTTTT

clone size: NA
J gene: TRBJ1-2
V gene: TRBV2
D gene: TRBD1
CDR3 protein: CASRRDRVGVDTF
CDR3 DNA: TGTGCCAGCAGGAGGGACAGGGTCGGTGTCGACACCTTC

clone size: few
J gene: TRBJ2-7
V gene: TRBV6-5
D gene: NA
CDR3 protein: CASSYSTGGPYEQYF
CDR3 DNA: TGTGCCAGCAGTTACTCGACCGGGGGCCCCTACGAGCAGTACTTC

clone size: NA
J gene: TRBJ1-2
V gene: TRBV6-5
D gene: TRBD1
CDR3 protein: CASRSPGGGYGYTF
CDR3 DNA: TGTGCCAGCAGAAGCCCAGGGGGCGGCTATGGCTACACCTTC

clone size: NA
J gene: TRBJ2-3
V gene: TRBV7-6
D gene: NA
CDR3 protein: CASSLEAGRTDTQYF
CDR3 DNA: TGTGCCAGCAGCTTAGAGGCAGGGAGAACAGATACGCAGTATTTT

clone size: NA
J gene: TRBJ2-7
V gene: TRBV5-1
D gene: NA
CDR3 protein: CASSSLTLGEQYF
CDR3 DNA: TGCGCCAGCAGCTCCTTGACGTTGGGCGAGCAGTACTTC

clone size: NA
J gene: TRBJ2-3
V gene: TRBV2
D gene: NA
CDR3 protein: CASSGTRDTQYF
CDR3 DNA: TGTGCCAGCAGCGGCACCCGGGATACGCAGTATTTT

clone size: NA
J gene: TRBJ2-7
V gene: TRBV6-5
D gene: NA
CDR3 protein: CASSYSAGPYEQYF
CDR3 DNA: TGTGCCAGCAGTTACTCTGCAGGTCCCTACGAGCAGTACTTC

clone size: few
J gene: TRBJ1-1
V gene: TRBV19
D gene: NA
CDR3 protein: CASSIRGTEAFF
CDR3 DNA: TGTGCCAGTAGTATACGGGGTACTGAAGCTTTCTTT

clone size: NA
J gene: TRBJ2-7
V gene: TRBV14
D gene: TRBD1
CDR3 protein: CASSQGGDRGHEQYF
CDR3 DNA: TGTGCCAGCAGCCAAGGTGGCGACAGGGGGCACGAGCAGTACTTC

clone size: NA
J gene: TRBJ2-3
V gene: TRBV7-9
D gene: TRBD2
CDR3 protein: CASLRTSGYRTDTQYF
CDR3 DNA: TGTGCCAGCCTCCGGACTAGCGGGTATAGGACAGATACGCAGTATTTT